This T cell receptor (beta chain) is from a study of cytotoxic CD8 clonotypes in ibrutinib-treated CLL. Using immunoSEQ multiplex PCR, the repertoire was profiled, and TCRdb retains in-frame clones only, with some absent. The table has about 50,000 clones, 54% seen once; the top ten hold around 25%. TCR beta libraries used about 2 micrograms of genomic DNA from cryopreserved PBMCs. Germline loops: CDR1 MNHEY, CDR2 SVGAGI. V was shortened by 1 base and J by 5 bases, with 15 bases between the two germline ends. The CDR3 sequence is 15 residues long. The sample was PBMCs, taken at disease progression, from a patient treated with ibrutinib. The chain recombines TRBV6-5 with TRBJ2-7; maybe TRBD1 (6 bases). The sequence derives from a human donor with chronic lymphocytic leukemia. The CDR3 loop is CASSYYANNRDEQYF. The DNA of the CDR3 is TGTGCCAGCAGTTACTACGCAAATAACAGGGACGAGCAGTACTTC.